Presented here are 32 T cell receptor beta chains from one specimen sequenced in a study of OX40 agonist ivuxolimab in advanced cancers. Clones were sequenced by immunoSEQ multiplex PCR, and TCRdb holds only the in-frame ones, with some missing. Of tens of thousands of clones listed, 84% are singletons. Specimen: CD4+ or CD8+ T cells sorted from blood, collected in a trial of the OX40 agonist ivuxolimab. These receptor sequences come from an adult with an advanced solid tumor such as melanoma, head and neck, liver or kidney cancer.

The rearrangement links TRBV6-6 to TRBJ1-6, with D possibly TRBD1 on 5 matching bases. The length of the CDR3 is 12 residues. Germline values: CDR1 MNHNY, CDR2 SVGAGI (reference sequence). V lost 9 bases to trimming and J lost 9 bases, with 12 bases between them. The CDR3 here is CASNGGSSPLHF. In DNA, the CDR3 is TGTGCCAGTAACGGGGGGAGTTCACCCCTCCACTTT.

This clone was seen many times. The rearrangement joins TRBV9 to TRBJ2-2; the D is unclear. V lost 3 bases and J lost 8, with 14 bases in between. Germline V gene lookup returns CDR1 SGDLS and CDR2 YYNGEE. CDR3 length: 14 amino acids. The CDR3 spells CASSGRTVQGELFF. In nucleotides, the CDR3 is TGTGCCAGCAGCGGGCGTACGGTCCAAGGGGAGCTGTTTTTT.

This rearrangement joins TRBV7-2 to TRBJ2-3; 11 nucleotides align to TRBD2. Per germline, CDR1 SGHTA and CDR2 FQGNSA. Germline trimming cut 5 bases from V and 0 bases from J; bases unmatched to any gene: 4. The CDR3 consists of 16 residues. CDR3 in DNA: TGTGCCAGCAGCACCATAGCGGGGGGGAGCACAGATACGCAGTATTTT. It translates to CASSTIAGGSTDTQYF.

The chain uses TRBV27 and TRBJ1-4, with TRBD1 identical over 8 bases. There are 16 residues in the CDR3. The junction had 13 bases not matched to a gene; V was cut back by 6 bases and J by 7 bases. Germline V lookup: CDR1 MNHEY, CDR2 SMNVEV (reference sequence). The CDR3 here is CASRFLSRGQGEKLFF. The CDR3 region has the DNA TGTGCCAGCAGGTTCCTCTCCAGGGGGCAGGGTGAAAAACTGTTTTTT. The variable domain in full, completed from reference TRBV27 and TRBJ1-4, reads EAQVTQNPRYLITVTGKKLTVTCSQNMNHEYMSWYRQDPGLGLRQIYYSMNVEVTDKGDVPEGYKVSRKEKRNFPLILESPSPNQTSLYFCASRFLSRGQGEKLFFGSGTQLSVL.

The chain is built from TRBV13 and TRBJ1-4; D unclear. Germline CDR1 PRHDT, CDR2 FYEKMQ (reference sequence). The CDR3 contains 14 residues. Trimming left V 2 bases short and J 8 bases short, with 12 bases between. This CDR3 is CASSLRGTTEKLFF. The CDR3 DNA reads as TGTGCCAGCAGCTTACGAGGAACTACGGAAAAACTGTTTTTT.

The chain uses TRBV25-1 and TRBJ2-7; no clear D. V lost 1 base and J lost 0, with 16 bases in between. The CDR3 is made up of 17 amino acids. CDR1 and CDR2 (germline): MGHDK, SYGVNS. DNA of the CDR3: TGTGCCAGCAGTGAATCGATCGGAACAGTTAACTCCTACGAGCAGTACTTC. Translation gives CASSESIGTVNSYEQYF.

This chain uses TRBV10-3 with TRBJ1-3, with D perhaps TRBD1 (6 bases). This CDR3 comprises 14 residues. Germline loops: CDR1 ENHRY, CDR2 SYGVKD. Trimming shortened V by 4 bases and J by 4 bases, and 11 bases separated the two germline ends. CDR3: CAISAGQTGNTIYF. The CDR3 DNA reads as TGTGCCATCAGTGCAGGACAGACGGGAAACACCATATATTTT.

The chain uses TRBV20-1 and TRBJ1-3; D call uncertain. This CDR3 spans 11 amino acids. The germline V gene encodes CDR1 DFQATT and CDR2 SNEGSKA (reference sequence). V lost 8 bases and J 0 bases, leaving 5 bases between the germline ends. The CDR3 loop reads CSPSSGNTIYF. As DNA, the CDR3 is TGCAGTCCGAGCTCTGGAAACACCATATATTTT.

The rearrangement links TRBV7-2 to TRBJ1-1; the match to TRBD1 covers 11 bases. Germline lookup yields CDR1 SGHTA and CDR2 FQGNSA. V was pared by 9 bases and J by 11 bases, with 11 bases of the junction left unmatched. The CDR3 runs to 13 residues. The CDR3 region is CASQDRGREKAFF. The CDR3 bases are TGTGCCAGTCAGGACAGGGGGCGTGAAAAGGCTTTCTTT.

The chain recombines TRBV7-2 with TRBJ2-4; 7 nucleotides agree with TRBD2. This CDR3 is 15 amino acids long. Germline-derived CDR1 and CDR2 are SGHTA and FQGNSA. With V trimmed by 6 bases and J by 3 bases, 8 bases remained unmatched. The CDR3 sequence is CASRGGWQSKNIQYF. The DNA of the CDR3 is TGTGCCAGCAGGGGGGGGTGGCAGAGCAAAAACATTCAGTACTTC.

This rearrangement joins TRBV10-3 to TRBJ2-1; 11 positions match TRBD2. Germline CDR1 ENHRY, CDR2 SYGVKD. V dropped 5 bases and J dropped 7; count of bases not matched to a gene: 7. The length of the CDR3 is 15 residues. CDR3 loop: CAISPGSGGVNEQFF. CDR3 nucleotides: TGTGCCATCAGTCCGGGTAGCGGGGGGGTTAATGAGCAGTTCTTC.

The J gene is TRBJ1-1, the V gene TRBV5-1, with no clear D. V lost 0 bases, J lost 1 base, and 7 bases lay in between. In germline, CDR1 is SGHRS, CDR2 YFSETQ. This CDR3 is 14 amino acids long. CDR3 sequence reads: CASSLAPANTEAFF. CDR3 coding DNA: TGCGCCAGCAGCTTGGCCCCCGCGAACACTGAAGCTTTCTTT.

This clone was found once. The chain uses TRBV18 and TRBJ2-1, with D unresolved. The CDR3 totals 15 residues. V shed 3 bases and J shed 5 bases, with 14 bases lying between them. Per germline, CDR1 KGHSH and CDR2 LQKENI. This CDR3 reads CASSPGAVGNNEQFF. The DNA of the CDR3 is TGTGCCAGCTCACCGGGCGCAGTGGGAAACAATGAGCAGTTCTTC.

The genes are TRBV4-2 and TRBJ1-1, with 11 bases that match TRBD1. The J segment lost 5 bases and the V segment lost 0 bases, leaving 5 bases of the junction unmatched. The CDR3 covers 16 residues. CDR1 LGHNA and CDR2 YNFKEQ come from the germline V gene. The CDR3 bases are TGTGCCAGCAGCCAAGATCCCGGACAGGGGGCAACTGAAGCTTTCTTT. As protein: CASSQDPGQGATEAFF.

The gene calls are TRBV11-2 and TRBJ2-2; unclear D gene. V lost 5 bases to trimming and J lost 5 bases, with 9 bases between them. CDR3 length equals 13 residues. Germline loops: CDR1 SGHAT, CDR2 FQNNGV. This chain's CDR3 is CASSQARTGELFF. As DNA, the CDR3 is TGTGCCAGCAGCCAGGCTAGAACCGGGGAGCTGTTTTTT.

The chain joins TRBV6-5 to TRBJ2-7; a possible D gene is TRBD2 (5 bases). The germline gives CDR1 MNHEY, CDR2 SVGAGI. Trimming removed 6 bases at V and 7 bases at J, with 13 bases between. The CDR3 runs to 12 residues. DNA for the CDR3: TGTGCCAGCAGGGATGACCGGAGGGAGCAGTACGTC. This gives the protein CASRDDRREQYV.

The rearrangement joins TRBV7-2 to TRBJ1-5; 8 bases fit TRBD1. Trimming took 1 base from V and 3 from J; bases not matched to a gene: 11. CDR1 SGHTA and CDR2 FQGNSA come from the germline V gene. This CDR3 is 18 amino acids long. The CDR3 coding sequence is TGTGCCAGCAGCTTAGGGACACAGGGGGGACTGGCCAATCAGCCCCAGCATTTT. It codes for CASSLGTQGGLANQPQHF.

CDR3 amino acids: CASSLSLLAGANTDTQYF. The CDR3 DNA follows: TGTGCCAGCAGCTTGAGTTTACTAGCGGGGGCTAACACAGATACGCAGTATTTT. The chain recombines TRBV5-6 with TRBJ2-3; 11 positions match TRBD2. The germline V gene encodes CDR1 SGHDT and CDR2 YYEEEE. This CDR3 has 18 amino acids. Trimming took 1 base from V and 2 from J; bases not matched to a gene: 9.

V is TRBV2 and J is TRBJ2-7, with 9 bases identical to TRBD1. V gave up 6 bases and J gave up 2 bases; unmatched junction bases: 5. CDR1 is SNHLY, CDR2 FYNNEI, per germline. CDR3 length equals 14 residues. The CDR3 here is CASRGDRVTYEQYF. CDR3 bases: TGTGCCAGCAGAGGGGACAGGGTTACCTACGAGCAGTACTTC.

The chain joins TRBV7-6 to TRBJ1-1; 9 nucleotides align to TRBD1. This CDR3 region has 15 residues. CDR1 SGHVS and CDR2 FNYEAQ come from the germline V gene. With V trimmed by 3 bases and J by 8 bases, 10 bases remained unmatched. CDR3 DNA sequence: TGTGCCAGCAGCTTGCGGGACAGGGACTTTGGGGAAGCTTTCTTT. It encodes CASSLRDRDFGEAFF. The whole variable domain, filled in from reference TRBV7-6 and TRBJ1-1, reads GAGVSQSPRYKVTKRGQDVALRCDPISGHVSLYWYRQALGQGPEFLTYFNYEAQQDKSGLPNDRFSAERPEGSISTLTIQRTEQRDSAMYRCASSLRDRDFGEAFFGQGTRLTVV.

This CDR3 reads CASENREDTQYF. CDR3 bases: TGTGCCAGCGAAAACAGAGAGGATACGCAGTATTTT. The chain combines TRBV27 with TRBJ2-3; D unresolved. The CDR3 sequence is 12 residues long. V lost 8 bases, J lost 6 bases, and 12 bases lay in between. Germline lookup yields CDR1 MNHEY and CDR2 SMNVEV (reference sequence).

V gene TRBV5-1 combines with J gene TRBJ1-6; D call uncertain. Germline V gene data show CDR1 as SGHRS and CDR2 as YFSETQ. V was trimmed by 2 bases and J by 5 bases, leaving 8 bases between them. The CDR3 consists of 14 residues. CDR3 protein: CASSFLVDNSPLHF. The CDR3 bases are TGCGCCAGCAGCTTTTTGGTGGATAATTCACCCCTCCACTTT.

The rearrangement links TRBV28 to TRBJ2-2; a weak D match, TRBD1 (5 bases). The V gene lost 6 bases and the J gene lost 7 bases, with 18 bases spanning the gap. CDR1 and CDR2 (germline): MDHEN, SYDVKM. This CDR3 is built from 15 residues. CDR3: CASRTGSTLSGELFF. The CDR3 nucleotides are TGTGCCAGCAGAACAGGTTCCACGCTAAGCGGGGAGCTGTTTTTT.

The V gene is TRBV9, the J gene TRBJ2-4; D uncertain. The ends were cut back, 3 bases at V and 1 base at J, with 8 bases in the middle. Germline V gene lookup returns CDR1 SGDLS and CDR2 YYNGEE. The CDR3 extends over 14 amino acids. CDR3 DNA sequence: TGTGCCAGCAGCGGTGGGGTTGCCAAAAACATTCAGTACTTC. This gives the protein CASSGGVAKNIQYF.

The rearrangement links TRBV10-2 to TRBJ1-5; 7 nucleotides align to TRBD1. V was pared by 10 bases and J by 5 bases, with 8 bases of the junction left unmatched. CDR1 WSHSY and CDR2 SAAADI come from the germline V gene. The CDR3 is 13 amino acids. DNA of the CDR3: TGCGCCACCACCGGGACAGAATATCAGCCCCAGCATTTT. Translating gives CATTGTEYQPQHF.

The chain couples TRBV5-1 to TRBJ1-1; 7 bases are shared with TRBD1. Germline CDR1 reads SGHRS; CDR2 reads YFSETQ. J gave up 4 bases and V 5 bases, and 8 bases lay outside the gene matches. The CDR3 is 14 amino acids. CDR3 in amino acids: CASSSTGEGTEAFF. As DNA, the CDR3 is TGCGCCAGCAGTTCCACAGGGGAAGGCACTGAAGCTTTCTTT.

The V gene is TRBV7-9, the J gene TRBJ1-2; D ambiguous. The CDR3 length is 14 residues. Germline-derived CDR1 and CDR2 are SEHNR and FQNEAQ (reference sequence). V was shortened by 1 base and J by 3 bases, with 9 bases between the two germline ends. CDR3 loop: CASSLDAGDYGYTF. The CDR3 nucleotides read TGTGCCAGCAGCTTAGATGCCGGAGACTATGGCTACACCTTC. The full variable domain, completed using reference TRBV7-9 and TRBJ1-2, is DTGVSQNPRHKITKRGQNVTFRCDPISEHNRLYWYRQTLGQGPEFLTYFQNEAQLEKSRLLSDRFSAERPKGSFSTLEIQRTEQGDSAMYLCASSLDAGDYGYTFGSGTRLTVV.

J is TRBJ1-5 and V is TRBV7-2; D gene uncertain. This CDR3 spans 15 amino acids. Germline values: CDR1 SGHTA, CDR2 FQGNSA. V gave up 5 bases and J gave up 0 bases, with 11 bases separating them. This CDR3 reads CASSLDWNSNQPQHF. CDR3 coding DNA: TGTGCCAGCAGCCTCGATTGGAATAGCAATCAGCCCCAGCATTTT. Looking up the rest from reference TRBV7-2 and TRBJ1-5 gives the full variable domain: GAGVSQSPSNKVTEKGKDVELRCDPISGHTALYWYRQSLGQGLEFLIYFQGNSAPDKSGLPSDRFSAERTGGSVSTLTIQRTQQEDSAVYLCASSLDWNSNQPQHFGDGTRLSIL.

V usage is TRBV19 and J usage is TRBJ2-2; the D is unclear. The CDR3 is made up of 14 amino acids. CDR1 LNHDA and CDR2 SQIVND come from the germline V gene (reference sequence). V gave up 5 bases and J gave up 1 base, with 8 bases separating them. DNA of the CDR3: TGTGCCAGTAGTGGGTCAGGGAACACCGGGGAGCTGTTTTTT. Protein sequence: CASSGSGNTGELFF.

This rearrangement joins TRBV9 to TRBJ2-3; the D is unclear. The germline gives CDR1 SGDLS, CDR2 YYNGEE. Trimming removed 4 bases at V and 2 bases at J, with 11 bases between. The CDR3 loop spans 14 amino acids. This chain's CDR3 is CASSPPGPTDTQYF. In nucleotides, the CDR3 is TGTGCCAGCAGCCCCCCCGGGCCCACAGATACGCAGTATTTT.

The V gene is TRBV11-2, the J gene TRBJ1-2; D is perhaps TRBD1 (6 bases). Per the germline V gene, CDR1 is SGHAT and CDR2 is FQNNGV. Trimming stripped 5 bases from V and 7 bases from J, with 17 bases between. The CDR3 is made up of 14 amino acids. CDR3 nucleotide sequence: TGTGCCAGCAGCGACCGGACAGCCGGGGGTGGCTACACCTTC. Translating gives CASSDRTAGGGYTF.

This sequence joins TRBV19 and TRBJ1-4; unclear D gene. Germline CDR1 is LNHDA and CDR2 is SQIVND (reference sequence). This CDR3 comprises 14 residues. V lost 6 bases, J lost 7 bases, and 15 bases lay in between. The DNA of the CDR3 is TGTGCCAGTAGGAGTGTGGCGAGTACTGAAAAACTGTTTTTT. It yields the protein CASRSVASTEKLFF.